These 8 T cell receptor beta chains were all obtained from the same sample, sequenced in a study of blood T cell repertoires in COVID-19. The repertoire was sequenced with immunoSEQ multiplex PCR; TCRdb's copy has only in-frame clones and lacks some. Among 150,000 or so clones listed, around nine tenths were seen once. What was sequenced was peripheral blood. The receptors shown here come from a woman between 65 and 79 years old with COVID-19, enrolled during active disease.

This rearrangement joins TRBV7-9 to TRBJ1-4; D is uncertain. Germline CDR1 is SEHNR and CDR2 is FQNEAQ (reference sequence). Trimming cost V 0 bases and J 8 bases, with 19 bases left between them. CDR3 length equals 17 residues. CDR3 region: CASSLARPTEGQEKLFF. CDR3 coding DNA: TGTGCCAGCAGCTTAGCTCGACCAACAGAGGGTCAGGAAAAACTGTTTTTT.

The chain recombines TRBV7-8 with TRBJ1-6, with 10 bases fitting TRBD1. CDR1 and CDR2 from the germline V gene are SGHVS and FQNEAQ. This CDR3 contains 16 residues. V was pared by 10 bases and J by 4 bases, with 10 bases of the junction left unmatched. CDR3: CATRFGTGAYNSPLHF. CDR3 sequence (DNA): TGTGCCACTCGGTTCGGGACAGGGGCGTATAATTCACCCCTCCACTTT.

The chain uses TRBV6-4 and TRBJ1-3; 7 bases are shared with TRBD1. Per germline, CDR1 MRHNA and CDR2 SNTAGT. The CDR3 is made up of 14 amino acids. V lost 5 bases, J lost 0 bases, and 1 base stayed unmatched. The CDR3: CASSHRGSGNTIYF. The CDR3 DNA reads TGTGCCAGCAGTCACAGGGGCTCTGGAAACACCATATATTTT.

This rearrangement joins TRBV5-1 to TRBJ1-1; D perhaps matches TRBD1 (6 bases). Germline V gives CDR1 SGHRS, CDR2 YFSETQ. This CDR3 is 14 amino acids long. V was trimmed by 5 bases and J by 2 bases, leaving 13 bases between them. The CDR3 DNA is TGCGCCAGCAGGTTCGACAGGACCAACACTGAAGCTTTCTTT. Amino acid sequence: CASRFDRTNTEAFF.

The chain carries TRBV6-1 and TRBJ2-7, with a possible D match to TRBD2 (6 bases). Germline lookup yields CDR1 MNHNS and CDR2 SASEGT. This CDR3 spans 18 amino acids. V lost 2 bases, J lost 5 bases, and 25 bases lay in between. The CDR3 coding sequence is TGTGCCAGCAGTGAACCGCAGAGATTGGCGGGAAGGGGTCACGAGCAGTACTTC. It specifies CASSEPQRLAGRGHEQYF.

This CDR3 is CATSRGGTGIMDGANVLTF. In DNA, the CDR3 is TGTGCCACCAGCAGGGGGGGGACAGGGATAATGGACGGGGCCAACGTCCTGACTTTC. The rearrangement joins TRBV15 to TRBJ2-6, with 9 bases matching TRBD1. CDR3 length: 19 amino acids. The trim removed 3 bases at V and 4 bases at J, leaving 13 bases unmatched. Germline V gene lookup returns CDR1 LNHNV and CDR2 YYDKDF (reference sequence).

The CDR3 sequence: CASRRQGDNEQFF. The CDR3, as DNA: TGCGCCAGCAGGAGACAGGGTGACAATGAGCAGTTCTTC. The J gene is TRBJ2-1, the V gene TRBV10-2; 7 bases are shared with TRBD1. The CDR3 totals 13 residues. V lost 6 bases, J lost 5 bases, and 4 bases stayed unmatched. Germline CDR1 is WSHSY and CDR2 is SAAADI.

This clone was observed many times. This sequence joins TRBV2 and TRBJ1-1, with TRBD1 as a possible D gene (5 bases). The CDR3 is made up of 14 amino acids. V was pared by 5 bases and J by 1 base, with 11 bases between. Germline V gives CDR1 SNHLY, CDR2 FYNNEI. The CDR3 nucleotides read TGTGCCAGCAGTACCGGACACCGGAACACTGAAGCTTTCTTT. Protein product: CASSTGHRNTEAFF.